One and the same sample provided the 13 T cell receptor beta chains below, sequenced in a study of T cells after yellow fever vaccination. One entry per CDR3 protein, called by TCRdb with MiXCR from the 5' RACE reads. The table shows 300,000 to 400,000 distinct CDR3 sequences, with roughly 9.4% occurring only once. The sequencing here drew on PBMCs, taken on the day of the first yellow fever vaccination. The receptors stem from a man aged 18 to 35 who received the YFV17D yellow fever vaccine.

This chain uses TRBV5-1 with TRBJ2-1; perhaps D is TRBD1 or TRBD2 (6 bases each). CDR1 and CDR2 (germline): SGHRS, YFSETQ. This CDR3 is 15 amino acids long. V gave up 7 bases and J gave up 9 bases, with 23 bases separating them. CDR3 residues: CASEMGWGLGSEQFF. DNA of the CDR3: TGCGCCAGCGAGATGGGGTGGGGGCTCGGGAGTGAGCAGTTCTTC.

In DNA, the CDR3 is TGCGCCAGCAGCCAACGACCGGCCGCCACCTACAATGAGCAGTTCTTC. Its translation: CASSQRPAATYNEQFF. This sequence joins TRBV4-1 and TRBJ2-1; unclear D gene. Between the trimmed V and J ends, which lost 2 bases and 2 bases, there was a span of 13 bases. Germline V gives CDR1 MGHRA, CDR2 YSYEKL. This CDR3 has 16 amino acids.

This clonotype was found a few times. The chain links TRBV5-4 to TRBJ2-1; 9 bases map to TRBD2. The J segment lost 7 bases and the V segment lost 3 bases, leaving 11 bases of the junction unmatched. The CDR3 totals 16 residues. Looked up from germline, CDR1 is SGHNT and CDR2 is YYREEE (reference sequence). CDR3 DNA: TGTGCCAGCAGCTCGCTTAGCGGGGGCCCCAAGAATGAGCAGTTCTTC. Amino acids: CASSSLSGGPKNEQFF.

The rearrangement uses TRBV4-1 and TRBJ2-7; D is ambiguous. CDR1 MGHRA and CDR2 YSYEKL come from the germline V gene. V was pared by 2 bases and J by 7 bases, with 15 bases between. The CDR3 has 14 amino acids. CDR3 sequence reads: CASSQTLSNREQYF. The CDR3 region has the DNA TGCGCCAGCAGCCAAACGCTAAGTAATAGGGAGCAGTACTTC.

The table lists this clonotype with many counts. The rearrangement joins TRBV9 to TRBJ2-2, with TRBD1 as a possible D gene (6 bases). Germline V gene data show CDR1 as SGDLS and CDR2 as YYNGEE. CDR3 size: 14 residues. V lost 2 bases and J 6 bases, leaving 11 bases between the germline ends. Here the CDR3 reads CASSVTGTPGELFF. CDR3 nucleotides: TGTGCCAGCAGCGTCACCGGGACACCCGGGGAGCTGTTTTTT.

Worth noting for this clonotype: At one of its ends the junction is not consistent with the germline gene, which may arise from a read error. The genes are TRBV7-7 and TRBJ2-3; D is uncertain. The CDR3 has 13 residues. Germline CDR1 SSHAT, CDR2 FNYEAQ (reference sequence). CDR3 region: CASSLTDSDTQYF. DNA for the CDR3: TGTGCTAGCAGCTTAACAGATTCAGATACGCAGTATTTT.

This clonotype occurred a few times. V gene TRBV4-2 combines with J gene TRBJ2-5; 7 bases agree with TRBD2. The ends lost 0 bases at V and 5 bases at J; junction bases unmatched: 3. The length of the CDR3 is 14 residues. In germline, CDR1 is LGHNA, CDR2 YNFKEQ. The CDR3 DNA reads TGTGCCAGCAGCCAAGACTGGGGGGGGGAGACCCAGTACTTC. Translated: CASSQDWGGETQYF.

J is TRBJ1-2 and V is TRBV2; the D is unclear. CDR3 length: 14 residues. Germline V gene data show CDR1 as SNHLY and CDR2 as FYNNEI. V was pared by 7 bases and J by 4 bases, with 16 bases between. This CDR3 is CASNRASSGYGYTF. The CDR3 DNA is TGTGCCAGCAACCGCGCCAGTTCGGGCTATGGCTACACCTTC.

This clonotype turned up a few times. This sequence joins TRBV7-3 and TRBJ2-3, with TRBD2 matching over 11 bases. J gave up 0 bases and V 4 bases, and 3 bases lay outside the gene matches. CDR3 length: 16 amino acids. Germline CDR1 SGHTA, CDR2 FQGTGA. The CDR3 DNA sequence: TGTGCCAGCAGCTCGTCTAGCGGGGGGAGCACAGATACGCAGTATTTT. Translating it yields CASSSSSGGSTDTQYF.

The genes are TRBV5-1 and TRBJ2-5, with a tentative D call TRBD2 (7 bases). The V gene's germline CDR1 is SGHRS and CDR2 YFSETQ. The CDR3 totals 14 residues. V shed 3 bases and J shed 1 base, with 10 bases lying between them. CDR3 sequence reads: CASSWEGGQETQYF. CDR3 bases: TGCGCCAGCAGCTGGGAGGGGGGCCAAGAGACCCAGTACTTC.

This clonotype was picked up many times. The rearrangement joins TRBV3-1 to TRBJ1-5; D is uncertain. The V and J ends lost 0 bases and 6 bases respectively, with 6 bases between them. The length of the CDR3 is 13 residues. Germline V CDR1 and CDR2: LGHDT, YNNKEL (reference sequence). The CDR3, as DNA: TGTGCCAGCAGCCAAGATACGGGTCAGCCCCAGCATTTT. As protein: CASSQDTGQPQHF.

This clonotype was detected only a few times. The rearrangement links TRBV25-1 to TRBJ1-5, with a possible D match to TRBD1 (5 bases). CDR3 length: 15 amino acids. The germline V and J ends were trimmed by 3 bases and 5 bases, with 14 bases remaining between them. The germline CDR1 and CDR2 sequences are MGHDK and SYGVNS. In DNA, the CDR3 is TGTGCCAGCAGTGATAGTGGGGGGGGGGATCAGCCCCAGCATTTT. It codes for CASSDSGGGDQPQHF.

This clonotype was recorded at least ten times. The CDR3 here is CASSFRGEQFF. In nucleotides, the CDR3 is TGTGCCAGCAGTTTTCGAGGGGAGCAGTTCTTC. The chain recombines TRBV12-3 or TRBV12-4 with TRBJ2-1, with D maybe TRBD2 (5 bases). There are 11 residues in the CDR3. Trimming removed 3 bases from V and 10 bases from J, with 7 bases in between.